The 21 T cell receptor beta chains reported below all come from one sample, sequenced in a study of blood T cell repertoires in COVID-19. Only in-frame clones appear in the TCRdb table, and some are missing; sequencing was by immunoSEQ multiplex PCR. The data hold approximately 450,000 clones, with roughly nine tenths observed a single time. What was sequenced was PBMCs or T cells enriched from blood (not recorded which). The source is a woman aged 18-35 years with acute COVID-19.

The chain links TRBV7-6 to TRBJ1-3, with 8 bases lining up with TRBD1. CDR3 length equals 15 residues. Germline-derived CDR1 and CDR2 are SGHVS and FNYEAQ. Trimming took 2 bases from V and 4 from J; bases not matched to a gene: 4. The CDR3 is CASSLQGAQGNTIYF. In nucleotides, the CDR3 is TGTGCCAGCAGCTTACAGGGGGCGCAAGGAAACACCATATATTTT.

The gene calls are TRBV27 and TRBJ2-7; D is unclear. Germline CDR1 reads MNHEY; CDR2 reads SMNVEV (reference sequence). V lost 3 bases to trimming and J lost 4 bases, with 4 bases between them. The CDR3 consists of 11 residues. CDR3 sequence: CASSFPYEQYF. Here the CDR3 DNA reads TGTGCCAGCAGTTTTCCTTACGAGCAGTACTTC.

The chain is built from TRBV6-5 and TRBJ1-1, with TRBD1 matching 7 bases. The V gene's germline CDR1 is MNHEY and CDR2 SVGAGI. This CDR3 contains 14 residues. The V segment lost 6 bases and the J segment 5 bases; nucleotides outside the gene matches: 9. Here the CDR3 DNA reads TGTGCCAGCAGGTACAGGGGTGGTTATACTGAAGCTTTCTTT. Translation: CASRYRGGYTEAFF.

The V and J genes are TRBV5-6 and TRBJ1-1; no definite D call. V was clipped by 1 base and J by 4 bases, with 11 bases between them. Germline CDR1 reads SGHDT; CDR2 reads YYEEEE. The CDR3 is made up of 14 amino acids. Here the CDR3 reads CASSLLAEGTEAFF. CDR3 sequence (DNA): TGTGCCAGCAGCTTGCTCGCGGAGGGCACTGAAGCTTTCTTT.

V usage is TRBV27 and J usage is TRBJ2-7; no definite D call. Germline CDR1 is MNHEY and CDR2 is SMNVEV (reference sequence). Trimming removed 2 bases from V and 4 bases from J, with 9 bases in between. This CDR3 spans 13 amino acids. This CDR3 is CASSLTERYEQYF. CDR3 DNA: TGTGCCAGCAGTTTAACCGAGCGATACGAGCAGTACTTC.

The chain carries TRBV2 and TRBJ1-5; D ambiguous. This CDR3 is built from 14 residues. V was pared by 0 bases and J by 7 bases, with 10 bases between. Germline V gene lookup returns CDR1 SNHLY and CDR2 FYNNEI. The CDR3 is CASSEAWGGQPQHF. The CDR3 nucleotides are TGTGCCAGCAGTGAAGCGTGGGGAGGACAGCCCCAGCATTTT.

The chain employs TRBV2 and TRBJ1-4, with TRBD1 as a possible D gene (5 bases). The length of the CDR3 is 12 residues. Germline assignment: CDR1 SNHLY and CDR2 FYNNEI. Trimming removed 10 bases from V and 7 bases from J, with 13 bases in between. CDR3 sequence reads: CAKRTPGEKLFF. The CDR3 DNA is TGTGCCAAACGGACACCTGGTGAAAAACTGTTTTTT.

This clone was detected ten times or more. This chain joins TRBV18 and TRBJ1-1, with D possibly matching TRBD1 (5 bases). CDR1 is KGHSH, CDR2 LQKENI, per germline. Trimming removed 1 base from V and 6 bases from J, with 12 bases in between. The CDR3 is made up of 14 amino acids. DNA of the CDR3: TGTGCCAGCTCACCACAGGGGTTCTTCGCTGAAGCTTTCTTT. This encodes CASSPQGFFAEAFF. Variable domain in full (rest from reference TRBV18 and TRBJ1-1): NAGVMQNPRHLVRRRGQEARLRCSPMKGHSHVYWYRQLPEEGLKFMVYLQKENIIDESGMPKERFSAEFPKEGPSILRIQQVVRGDSAAYFCASSPQGFFAEAFFGQGTRLTVV.

CDR3: CSVEMPSSGRAPGELFF. In DNA, the CDR3 is TGCAGCGTTGAAATGCCCTCTAGCGGGAGGGCCCCCGGGGAGCTGTTTTTT. The V gene is TRBV29-1, the J gene TRBJ2-2; 12 nucleotides line up with TRBD2. Germline CDR1 reads SQVTM; CDR2 reads ANQGSEA. Trimming cost V 2 bases and J 6 bases; bases outside gene matches: 10. The CDR3 has 17 residues.

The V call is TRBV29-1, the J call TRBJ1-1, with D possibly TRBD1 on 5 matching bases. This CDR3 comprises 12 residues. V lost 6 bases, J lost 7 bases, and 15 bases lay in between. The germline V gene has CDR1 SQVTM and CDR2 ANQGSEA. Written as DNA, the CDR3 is TGCAGCGTCCCCAGGGAAATGGGTGAAGCTTTCTTT. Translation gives CSVPREMGEAFF.

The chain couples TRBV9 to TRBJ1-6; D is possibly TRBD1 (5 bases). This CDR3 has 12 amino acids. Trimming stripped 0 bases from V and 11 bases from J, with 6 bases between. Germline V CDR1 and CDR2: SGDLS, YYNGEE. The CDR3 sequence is CASSVVGPPLHF. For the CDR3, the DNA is TGTGCCAGCAGCGTAGTGGGGCCACCCCTCCACTTT.

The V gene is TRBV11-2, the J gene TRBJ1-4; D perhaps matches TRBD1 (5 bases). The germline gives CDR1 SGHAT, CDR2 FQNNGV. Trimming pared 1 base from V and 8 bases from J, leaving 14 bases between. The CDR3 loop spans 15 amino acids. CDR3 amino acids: CASSLGRQRGEKLFF. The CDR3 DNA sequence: TGTGCCAGCAGCTTAGGGCGTCAGCGGGGGGAAAAACTGTTTTTT.

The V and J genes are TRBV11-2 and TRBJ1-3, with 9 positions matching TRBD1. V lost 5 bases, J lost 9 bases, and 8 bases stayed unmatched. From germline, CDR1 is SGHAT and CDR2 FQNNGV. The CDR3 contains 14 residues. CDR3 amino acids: CASSTQTGGATIYF. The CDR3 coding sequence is TGTGCCAGCAGCACCCAGACAGGGGGGGCCACCATATATTTT.

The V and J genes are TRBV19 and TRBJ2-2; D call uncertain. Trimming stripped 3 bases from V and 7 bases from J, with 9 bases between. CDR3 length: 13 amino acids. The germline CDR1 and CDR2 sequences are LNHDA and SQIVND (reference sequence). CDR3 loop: CASSMSSLGELFF. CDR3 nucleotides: TGTGCCAGTAGTATGTCTAGTCTCGGGGAGCTGTTTTTT.

The CDR3 DNA reads as TGTGCCAGCTCACCATTAACAGGGGACCACACTGAAGCTTTCTTT. It is translated as CASSPLTGDHTEAFF. The V and J genes are TRBV18 and TRBJ1-1, with TRBD1 identical over 7 bases. Germline CDR1 is KGHSH and CDR2 is LQKENI. The CDR3 is 15 residues long. The V segment lost 2 bases and the J segment 3 bases; nucleotides outside the gene matches: 6.

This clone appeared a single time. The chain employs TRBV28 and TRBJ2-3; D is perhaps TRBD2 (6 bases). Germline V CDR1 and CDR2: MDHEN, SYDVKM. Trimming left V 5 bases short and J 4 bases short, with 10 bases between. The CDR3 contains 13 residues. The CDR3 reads CASSADYADTQYF. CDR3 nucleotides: TGTGCCAGCAGTGCGGACTACGCAGATACGCAGTATTTT.

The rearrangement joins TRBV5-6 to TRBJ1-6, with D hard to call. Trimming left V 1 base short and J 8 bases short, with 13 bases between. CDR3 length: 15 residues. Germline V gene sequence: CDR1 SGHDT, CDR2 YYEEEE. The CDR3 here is CASSLLGGRDSPLHF. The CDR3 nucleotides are TGTGCCAGCAGCTTGTTAGGCGGGAGGGATTCACCCCTCCACTTT.

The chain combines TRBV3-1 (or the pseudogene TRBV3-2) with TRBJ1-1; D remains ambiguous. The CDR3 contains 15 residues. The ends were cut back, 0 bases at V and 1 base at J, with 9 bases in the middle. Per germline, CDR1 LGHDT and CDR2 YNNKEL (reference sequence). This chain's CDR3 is CASSQDTLRNTEAFF. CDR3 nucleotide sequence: TGTGCCAGCAGCCAAGACACCCTGAGGAACACTGAAGCTTTCTTT.

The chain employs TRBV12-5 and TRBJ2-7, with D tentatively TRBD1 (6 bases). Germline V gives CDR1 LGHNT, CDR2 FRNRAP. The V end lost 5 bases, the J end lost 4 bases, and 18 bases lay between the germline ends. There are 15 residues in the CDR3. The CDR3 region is CASGPLQQGAYEQYF. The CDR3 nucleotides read TGTGCTAGTGGTCCGCTTCAACAGGGAGCATACGAGCAGTACTTC.

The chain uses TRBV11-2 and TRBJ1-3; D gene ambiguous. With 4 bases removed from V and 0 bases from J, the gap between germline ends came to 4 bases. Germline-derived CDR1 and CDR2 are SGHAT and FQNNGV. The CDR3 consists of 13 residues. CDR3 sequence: CASSSSSGNTIYF. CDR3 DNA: TGTGCCAGCAGCTCGAGCTCTGGAAACACCATATATTTT.

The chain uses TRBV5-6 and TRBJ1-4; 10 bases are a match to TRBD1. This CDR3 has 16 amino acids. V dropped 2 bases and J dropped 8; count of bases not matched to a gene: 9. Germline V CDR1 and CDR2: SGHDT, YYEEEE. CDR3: CASSFGQGEVGEKLFF. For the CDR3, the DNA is TGTGCCAGCAGCTTCGGACAGGGGGAGGTAGGGGAAAAACTGTTTTTT.